This is a list of T cell receptor beta chains from one sample in a study of response to subunit inactivated influenza vaccine. TCRdb fed the RT-PCR reads into MiXCR, producing one record per CDR3 protein. The sample has around 500,000 distinct CDR3 sequences; 9.5% to 13% are singletons. The sample consisted of PBMCs from blood, taken more than 35 days after vaccination. These receptors were taken from a man aged 45-65 years who received an inactivated influenza vaccine. Both conserved end residues are part of each CDR3. The D gene is left open where the match is weak. The size entry is marked missing in some rows and otherwise reads once, few, many or a size class.

D gene	V gene	J gene	clone size	CDR3 DNA	CDR3 protein
TRBD1	TRBV20-1	TRBJ2-5	few	TGCAGTGCTAGAACACAGGGGAACGAAGAGACCCAGTACTTC	CSARTQGNEETQYF
NA	TRBV20-1	TRBJ1-5	NA	TGCAGTGCTAGTGGGAGTCAGAGCAATCAGCCCCAGCATTTT	CSASGSQSNQPQHF
NA	TRBV12-3/TRBV12-4	TRBJ1-1	many	TGTGCCAGCAGTTTGAACGTGGGTGCTTTCTTT	CASSLNVGAFF
NA	TRBV24-1	TRBJ2-3	many	TGTGCCACCAGTGATTTGACGGGACCCCGCACAGATACGCAGTATTTT	CATSDLTGPRTDTQYF
NA	TRBV2	TRBJ1-6	many	TGTGCCAGCAGTTTTGGAAATTCACCCCTCCACTTT	CASSFGNSPLHF
NA	TRBV28	TRBJ2-2	NA	TGTGCCAGCAGTTTTTTTTCGGGGACCGGGGAGCTGTTTTTT	CASSFFSGTGELFF
TRBD2	TRBV29-1	TRBJ2-5	few	TGCAGCGTCGCCCGGACTAGCGGGGTGGGAGAGACCCAGTACTTC	CSVARTSGVGETQYF
NA	TRBV15	TRBJ1-1	many	TGTGCCACCAGCCCTCGGGCCAGGGCGAACACTGAAGCTTTCTTT	CATSPRARANTEAFF
NA	TRBV6-4	TRBJ2-5	few	TGTGCCAGTGTCGCCAGGGAGGATAAGACCCAGTACTTC	CASVAREDKTQYF
NA	TRBV20-1	TRBJ2-7	NA	TGCAGTGCTAGAGGGCTGGAGCCCTACGAGCAGTACTTC	CSARGLEPYEQYF
NA	TRBV5-6	TRBJ1-3	NA	TGTGCCAGCAGCTTGCCGGGCCGGAACACCATATATTTT	CASSLPGRNTIYF
NA	TRBV20-1	TRBJ2-5	NA	TGCAGTGCTATAGAGACTACCTCAGGGACCCAGTACTTC	CSAIETTSGTQYF
TRBD2	TRBV7-8	TRBJ2-3	NA	TGTGCCAGCAGCACCCGGACTAGCAGACGCACAGATACGCAGTATTTT	CASSTRTSRRTDTQYF
NA	TRBV12-3/TRBV12-4	TRBJ2-7	many	TGTGCCAGCAGTTCCGACAGATACGAGCAGTACTTC	CASSSDRYEQYF
TRBD1	TRBV5-5	TRBJ2-3	NA	TGTGCCAGCAGCTTGAAAACAGGGGGCACAGATACGCAGTATTTT	CASSLKTGGTDTQYF
NA	TRBV3-1	TRBJ2-7	few	TGTGCCAGCAGCCAAGCCCTCGAGCAGTACTTC	CASSQALEQYF
NA	TRBV3-1	TRBJ1-1	NA	TGTGCCAGCAGCCAACTGACGGCAAAAGGTGAAGCTTTCTTT	CASSQLTAKGEAFF
NA	TRBV20-1	TRBJ2-5	many	TGCAGTGCTAGAGATACTAGTGTGGAGACCCAGTACTTC	CSARDTSVETQYF
NA	TRBV7-9	TRBJ2-7	NA	TGTGCCAGCAGCGAACTCAGGGGCACCTACGAGCAGTACTTC	CASSELRGTYEQYF
NA	TRBV21-1	TRBJ2-5	NA	TGTGCCAGCAGCAAAAGAAGATCGGGCGGGGGGACCCAGTACTTC	CASSKRRSGGGTQYF
NA	TRBV20-1	TRBJ2-2	many	TGCAGCGCGGGCGCGGGACGGAACACCGGGGAGCTGTTTTTT	CSAGAGRNTGELFF
TRBD1	TRBV3-1	TRBJ2-1	many	TGTGCCAGCAGCCAAGATCGGAGGACAGGGGACAATGAGCAGTTCTTC	CASSQDRRTGDNEQFF
NA	TRBV6-5	TRBJ1-4	few	TGTGCCAGCAGTTTGGGGGAGTCCCGTAATTGGGAAAAACTGTTTTTT	CASSLGESRNWEKLFF
TRBD1	TRBV24-1	TRBJ2-5	many	TGTGCCACCAGTGATCCCACCCCAGGGGGCTTAATAGAGACCCAGTACTTC	CATSDPTPGGLIETQYF
NA	TRBV6-2/TRBV6-3	TRBJ2-4	few	TGTGCCAGCAGAAAGGGACTGGGACCGTACATTCAGTACTTC	CASRKGLGPYIQYF
TRBD1	TRBV7-9	TRBJ1-1	few	TGTGCCAGCAGCTCGCAGACAGGGATCTACACTGAAGCTTTCTTT	CASSSQTGIYTEAFF
TRBD2	TRBV20-1	TRBJ2-1	NA	TGCAGTGCTAGGGGGACTAGCGGGAGAGGAAATGAGCAGTTCTTC	CSARGTSGRGNEQFF
NA	TRBV2	TRBJ2-5	few	TGTGCCAGCAGTGCACGAGAGGGGACGGCGCAAGAGACCCAGTACTTC	CASSAREGTAQETQYF
NA	TRBV5-6	TRBJ2-3	few	TGTGCCAGCAGCTGGCTAGTTACAGATACGCAGTATTTT	CASSWLVTDTQYF
NA	TRBV5-5	TRBJ1-1	NA	TGTGCCAGCAGCAAGACAGCTGCGAACACTGAAGCTTTCTTT	CASSKTAANTEAFF
NA	TRBV5-6	TRBJ1-2	NA	TGTGCCAGCAGTCGACAGTTCTATGGCTACACCTTC	CASSRQFYGYTF
NA	TRBV5-6	TRBJ2-2	NA	TGTGCCAGCAGCCCCGGACAGATCACCGGGGAGCTGTTTTTT	CASSPGQITGELFF
NA	TRBV29-1	TRBJ1-1	few	TGCAGCGCAAATCCCGGCACTGAAGCTTTCTTT	CSANPGTEAFF